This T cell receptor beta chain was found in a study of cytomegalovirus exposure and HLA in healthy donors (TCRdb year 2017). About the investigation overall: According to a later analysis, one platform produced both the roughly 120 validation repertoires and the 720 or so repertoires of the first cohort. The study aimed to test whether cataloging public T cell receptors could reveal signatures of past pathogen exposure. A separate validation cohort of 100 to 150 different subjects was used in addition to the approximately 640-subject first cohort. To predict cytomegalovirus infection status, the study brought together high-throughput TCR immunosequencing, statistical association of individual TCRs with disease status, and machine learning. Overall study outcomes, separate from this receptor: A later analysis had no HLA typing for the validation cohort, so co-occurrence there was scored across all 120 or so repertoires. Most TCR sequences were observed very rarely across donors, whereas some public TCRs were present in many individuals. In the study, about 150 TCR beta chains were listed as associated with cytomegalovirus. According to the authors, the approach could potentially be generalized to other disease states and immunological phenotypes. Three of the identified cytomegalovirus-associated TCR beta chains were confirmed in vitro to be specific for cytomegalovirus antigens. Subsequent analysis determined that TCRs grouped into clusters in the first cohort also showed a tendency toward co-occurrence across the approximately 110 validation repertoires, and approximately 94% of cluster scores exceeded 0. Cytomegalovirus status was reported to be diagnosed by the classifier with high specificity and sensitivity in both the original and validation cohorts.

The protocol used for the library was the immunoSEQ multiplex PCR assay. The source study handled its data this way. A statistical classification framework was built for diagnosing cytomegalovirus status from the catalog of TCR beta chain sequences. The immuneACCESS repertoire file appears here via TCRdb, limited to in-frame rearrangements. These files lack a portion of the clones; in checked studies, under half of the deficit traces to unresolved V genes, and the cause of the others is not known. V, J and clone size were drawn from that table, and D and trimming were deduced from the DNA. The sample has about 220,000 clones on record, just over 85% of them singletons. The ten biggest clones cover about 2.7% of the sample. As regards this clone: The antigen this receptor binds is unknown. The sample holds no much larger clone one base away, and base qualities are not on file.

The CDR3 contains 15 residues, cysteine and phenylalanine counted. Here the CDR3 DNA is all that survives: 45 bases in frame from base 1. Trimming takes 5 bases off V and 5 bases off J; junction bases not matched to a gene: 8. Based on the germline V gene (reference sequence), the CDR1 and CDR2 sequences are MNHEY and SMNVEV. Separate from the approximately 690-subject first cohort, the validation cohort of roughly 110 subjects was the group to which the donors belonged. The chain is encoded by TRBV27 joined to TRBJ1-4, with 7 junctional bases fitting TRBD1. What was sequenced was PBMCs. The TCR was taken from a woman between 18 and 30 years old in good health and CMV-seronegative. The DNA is TGTGCCAGCAGTAGAACGGGACAGTTCAATGAAAAACTGTTTTTT. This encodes CASSRTGQFNEKLFF.